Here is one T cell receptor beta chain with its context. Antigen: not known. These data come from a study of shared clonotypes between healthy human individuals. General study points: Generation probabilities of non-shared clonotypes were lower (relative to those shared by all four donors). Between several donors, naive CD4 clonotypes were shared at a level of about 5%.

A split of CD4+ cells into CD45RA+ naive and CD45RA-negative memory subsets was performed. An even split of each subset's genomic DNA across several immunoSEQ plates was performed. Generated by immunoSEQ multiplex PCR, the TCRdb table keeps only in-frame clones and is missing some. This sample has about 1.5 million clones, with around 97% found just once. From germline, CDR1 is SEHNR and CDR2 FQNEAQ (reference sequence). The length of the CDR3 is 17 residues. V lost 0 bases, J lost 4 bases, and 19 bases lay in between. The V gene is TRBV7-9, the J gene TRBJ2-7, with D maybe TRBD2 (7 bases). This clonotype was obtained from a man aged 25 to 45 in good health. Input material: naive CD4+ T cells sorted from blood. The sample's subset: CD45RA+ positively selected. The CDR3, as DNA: TGTGCCAGCAGCTTAGCGTCGGTCGGGGGGCGCAAATACGAGCAGTACTTC. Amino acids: CASSLASVGGRKYEQYF. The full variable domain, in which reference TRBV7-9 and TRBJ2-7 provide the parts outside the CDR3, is DTGVSQNPRHKITKRGQNVTFRCDPISEHNRLYWYRQTLGQGPEFLTYFQNEAQLEKSRLLSDRFSAERPKGSFSTLEIQRTEQGDSAMYLCASSLASVGGRKYEQYFGPGTRLTVT.